The 21 T cell receptor beta chains presented below share a single source sample, sequenced in a study of T cell responses to AZD1222 COVID-19 vaccine. Produced via immunoSEQ multiplex PCR; TCRdb's table is partial and in-frame only. The sample contains 180,000 or so clones, approximately 90% of which appear only once. The source material was peripheral blood, sampled 28 days after the second dose of the MenACWY control vaccine. The origin of the receptors is an adult who received the MenACWY meningococcal vaccine as a control.

The chain links TRBV6-2 or TRBV6-3 to TRBJ1-6, with D perhaps TRBD1 (6 bases). The CDR3 consists of 16 residues. CDR1 is MNHEY and CDR2 is SVGEGT in the germline V gene. The V end lost 3 bases, the J end lost 7 bases, and 16 bases lay between the germline ends. The CDR3 loop reads CASSYPGTTSNSPLHF. DNA of the CDR3: TGTGCCAGCAGTTATCCGGGGACAACGTCAAATTCACCCCTCCACTTT.

The gene calls are TRBV13 and TRBJ1-2, with D tentatively TRBD1 (6 bases). V was trimmed by 4 bases and J by 8 bases, leaving 17 bases between them. Germline assignment: CDR1 PRHDT and CDR2 FYEKMQ (reference sequence). This CDR3 spans 14 amino acids. CDR3 sequence (DNA): TGTGCCAGCAGCTCAAATACAGGGTGGAGGGGCTACACCTTC. Translating gives CASSSNTGWRGYTF.

The V gene is TRBV10-3, the J gene TRBJ1-1, with D possibly TRBD1 on 6 matching bases. With 1 base removed from V and 2 bases from J, the gap between germline ends came to 11 bases. CDR3 length: 15 amino acids. Germline-derived CDR1 and CDR2 are ENHRY and SYGVKD. The CDR3 DNA follows: TGTGCCATCAGTGAGTACCGGGACACTAACACTGAAGCTTTCTTT. It yields the protein CAISEYRDTNTEAFF.

CDR3 coding DNA: TGTGCCAGCAGATACACACCTACAACTAATGAAAAACTGTTTTTT. Its translation: CASRYTPTTNEKLFF. The rearrangement uses TRBV6-5 and TRBJ1-4, with unresolved D. The V end lost 6 bases, the J end lost 0 bases, and 11 bases lay between the germline ends. In germline, CDR1 is MNHEY, CDR2 SVGAGI. This CDR3 is 15 amino acids long.

This clone was seen just once. The chain has TRBV24-1 and TRBJ2-7; the match to TRBD1 covers 9 bases. CDR1 is KGHDR, CDR2 SFDVKD, per germline. The V segment lost 1 base and the J segment 9 bases; nucleotides outside the gene matches: 6. The CDR3 totals 14 residues. The CDR3, as DNA: TGTGCCACCAGTGATTTTAGACAGGGGGGCGGGCAGTACTTC. Its translation: CATSDFRQGGGQYF.

This sequence joins TRBV15 and TRBJ1-5; maybe TRBD1 (6 bases). Between the trimmed V and J ends, which lost 1 base and 6 bases, there was a span of 16 bases. This CDR3 comprises 16 residues. Germline V gene data show CDR1 as LNHNV and CDR2 as YYDKDF (reference sequence). This CDR3 reads CATSRGGTWASQPQHF. DNA for the CDR3: TGTGCCACCAGCAGAGGGGGGACATGGGCGAGTCAGCCCCAGCATTTT. Supplemented by reference TRBV15 and TRBJ1-5, the full variable domain reads DAMVIQNPRYQVTQFGKPVTLSCSQTLNHNVMYWYQQKSSQAPKLLFHYYDKDFNNEADTPDNFQSRRPNTSFCFLDIRSPGLGDTAMYLCATSRGGTWASQPQHFGDGTRLSIL.

The chain's CDR3 is CSVEENSNQPQHF. In nucleotides, the CDR3 is TGCAGCGTTGAAGAGAACTCCAATCAGCCCCAGCATTTT. This sequence joins TRBV29-1 and TRBJ1-5; D remains ambiguous. V was pared by 0 bases and J by 3 bases, with 6 bases between. The CDR3 has 13 amino acids. Germline values: CDR1 SQVTM, CDR2 ANQGSEA.

The chain is built from TRBV5-1 and TRBJ1-5; 8 bases are a match to TRBD1. The germline CDR1 and CDR2 sequences are SGHRS and YFSETQ. Trimming at V came to 4 bases and at J to 6 bases, leaving 9 bases not matched to a gene. The CDR3 is 15 amino acids. The CDR3 spells CASSKSTGEGQPQHF. CDR3 nucleotides: TGCGCCAGCAGCAAGTCGACAGGGGAGGGTCAGCCCCAGCATTTT. The variable domain in full, with the rest retrieved from reference TRBV5-1 and TRBJ1-5, is KAGVTQTPRYLIKTRGQQVTLSCSPISGHRSVSWYQQTPGQGLQFLFEYFSETQRNKGNFPGRFSGRQFSNSRSEMNVSTLELGDSALYLCASSKSTGEGQPQHFGDGTRLSIL.

The chain combines TRBV18 with TRBJ1-1, with TRBD1 matching over 9 bases. This CDR3 has 15 amino acids. Germline V lookup: CDR1 KGHSH, CDR2 LQKENI. Unmatched junction bases numbered 6, after V lost 3 bases and J lost 4 bases. CDR3 loop: CASSPPSDRGTEAFF. CDR3 DNA: TGTGCCAGCTCACCCCCCTCGGACAGGGGCACTGAAGCTTTCTTT.

The chain is built from TRBV10-2 and TRBJ2-1; D might be TRBD1 or TRBD2, each matching 5 bases. The CDR3 is made up of 17 amino acids. V gave up 3 bases and J gave up 12 bases, with 27 bases separating them. CDR1 and CDR2 from the germline V gene are WSHSY and SAAADI. The CDR3 here is CASSEWLGDGFHFGQFF. In nucleotides, the CDR3 is TGCGCCAGCAGTGAATGGTTGGGGGATGGTTTTCATTTCGGGCAGTTCTTC.

Comment on this clone: One end of the junction does not line up with germline, which may come from a read error. V and J are TRBV19 and TRBJ2-7; D may be TRBD1 (5 bases). This CDR3 region has 13 residues. The V gene's germline CDR1 is LNHDA and CDR2 SQIVND (reference sequence). The chain's CDR3 is CASSVDSSYEQYF. The CDR3 DNA is TGTGCCAGTAGTGTAGACAGCTCCTACGAGCAGTACTTC.

The J gene is TRBJ2-2, the V gene TRBV5-8; no firm D call. V was trimmed by 1 base and J by 1 base, leaving 8 bases between them. This CDR3 comprises 15 residues. Germline V gene lookup returns CDR1 SGHTS and CDR2 YDEGEE. CDR3 in DNA: TGTGCCAGCAGCTTGATACGGGTGAACACCGGGGAGCTGTTTTTT. It codes for CASSLIRVNTGELFF.

The rearrangement links TRBV9 to TRBJ2-1; no definite D call. CDR1 SGDLS and CDR2 YYNGEE come from the germline V gene. The CDR3 loop spans 16 amino acids. V gave up 0 bases and J gave up 3 bases, with 13 bases separating them. CDR3 bases: TGTGCCAGCAGCGTAGCCGGACGAAGGGACTACAATGAGCAGTTCTTC. As protein: CASSVAGRRDYNEQFF.

The sample holds a few counts of this clone. The chain employs TRBV12-3 or TRBV12-4 and TRBJ2-7, with a possible D match to TRBD1 (7 bases). The ends were cut back, 5 bases at V and 3 bases at J, with 11 bases in the middle. There are 13 residues in the CDR3. The CDR3 loop is CASSAGQRYEQYF. CDR3 nucleotide sequence: TGTGCCAGCAGTGCGGGACAGCGCTACGAGCAGTACTTC.

The chain is built from TRBV15 and TRBJ1-5; TRBD1 agrees at 7 bases. Per the germline V gene, CDR1 is LNHNV and CDR2 is YYDKDF (reference sequence). The CDR3 is 15 amino acids. V lost 2 bases to trimming and J lost 7 bases; unmatched junction nucleotides: 8. CDR3 DNA sequence: TGTGCCACCAGCAGATACGACAGGGATGAGCAGCCCCAGCATTTT. Translation gives CATSRYDRDEQPQHF.

V gene TRBV25-1 combines with J gene TRBJ1-2, with D possibly being TRBD1 (6 bases). Germline loops: CDR1 MGHDK, CDR2 SYGVNS. V lost 8 bases and J 8 bases, leaving 15 bases between the germline ends. The CDR3 extends over 12 amino acids. For the CDR3, the DNA is TGTGCCAGCCACCGACAGGCGGAGGGCTACACCTTC. Amino acids: CASHRQAEGYTF.

This clone came up a few times. At one end the junction does not follow the germline gene, possibly because of a read error. The chain is built from TRBV30 and TRBJ2-7; perhaps TRBD2 as D (6 bases). Germline CDR1 is GTSNPN and CDR2 is SVGIG (reference sequence). The CDR3 is 12 amino acids. The CDR3: CAWRGGGTYSNF. DNA for the CDR3: TGTGCCTGGCGGGGTGGGGGGACCTACTCGAACTTC.

V and J are TRBV28 and TRBJ1-4; TRBD1 might be the D (5 bases). V shed 3 bases and J shed 1 base, with 15 bases lying between them. In germline, CDR1 is MDHEN, CDR2 SYDVKM. This CDR3 has 17 amino acids. The CDR3 region has the DNA TGTGCCAGCAGTTTGTCCCGGGGGTTTGGAACTAATGAAAAACTGTTTTTT. This sequence encodes CASSLSRGFGTNEKLFF.

The genes are TRBV27 and TRBJ2-7, with no clear D. In germline, CDR1 is MNHEY, CDR2 SMNVEV (reference sequence). The CDR3 contains 15 residues. Trimming shortened V by 3 bases and J by 3 bases, and 15 bases separated the two germline ends. CDR3 sequence (DNA): TGTGCCAGCAGTTTCCAGACTGGCCGAATCTACGAGCAGTACTTC. This translates into CASSFQTGRIYEQYF.

The chain couples TRBV7-2 to TRBJ2-3, with TRBD2 matching over 9 bases. This CDR3 region has 19 residues. CDR1 and CDR2 (germline): SGHTA, FQGNSA. Unmatched junction bases numbered 18, after V lost 5 bases and J lost 3 bases. CDR3 amino acids: CASSHEPNLAGVGTDTQYF. The CDR3 coding sequence is TGTGCCAGCAGCCACGAACCTAATTTAGCGGGAGTCGGAACAGATACGCAGTATTTT.

The V call is TRBV7-9, the J call TRBJ2-7; D might be TRBD1 or TRBD2, each matching 5 bases. V dropped 4 bases and J dropped 7 bases, with 14 bases sitting between them. Germline V gives CDR1 SEHNR, CDR2 FQNEAQ (reference sequence). This CDR3 has 13 amino acids. The CDR3 reads CASSSRTGREQYF. In nucleotides, the CDR3 is TGTGCCAGCAGCTCAAGGACGGGGCGGGAGCAGTACTTC.